This T cell receptor beta chain was sequenced for a study of tumour-infiltrating T cells in Burkitt lymphoma. In the case of this clone: One end of the junction varies from germline; a read error may be responsible.

Assay used: immunoSEQ multiplex PCR; TCRdb lists only in-frame clones, some missing. The sample comprises about 600 clones, 16% of which are singletons, and 4% to 5% rests with the top ten. The CDR3 has 15 residues. Germline V gene sequence: CDR1 SNHLY, CDR2 FYNNEI. The chain uses TRBV2 and TRBJ1-4; maybe TRBD1 (6 bases). The TCR originated in a human donor with Burkitt lymphoma. The sequencing input was tumor tissue. The CDR3 coding sequence is TGTGCCAGCATTAAACTCAGGGGTAGTAATGAAAAACTATTTTTT. It specifies CASIKLRGSNEKLFF.